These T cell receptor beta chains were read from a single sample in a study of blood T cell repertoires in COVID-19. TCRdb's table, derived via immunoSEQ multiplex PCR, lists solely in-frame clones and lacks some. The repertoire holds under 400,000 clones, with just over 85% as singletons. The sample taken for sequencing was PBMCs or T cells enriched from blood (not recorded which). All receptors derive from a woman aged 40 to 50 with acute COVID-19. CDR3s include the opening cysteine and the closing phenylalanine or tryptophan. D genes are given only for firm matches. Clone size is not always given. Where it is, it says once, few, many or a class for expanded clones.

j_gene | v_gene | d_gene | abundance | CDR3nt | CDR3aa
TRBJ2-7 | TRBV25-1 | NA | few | TGTGCCAGCAGTGAATACGCGGTTTACGAGCAGTACTTC | CASSEYAVYEQYF
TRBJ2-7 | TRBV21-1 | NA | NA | TGTGCCAGCAGCAATAAGGCAGGAAAACGGTACGAGCAGTACTTC | CASSNKAGKRYEQYF
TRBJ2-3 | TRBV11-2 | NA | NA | TGTGCCAGCAGCTTAGATATGGGCGCCCATACGCAGTATTTT | CASSLDMGAHTQYF
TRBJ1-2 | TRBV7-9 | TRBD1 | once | TGTGCCAGCAGCCGACAGGGGATGGCGTTATATGGCTACACCTTC | CASSRQGMALYGYTF
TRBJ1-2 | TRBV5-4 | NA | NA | TGTGCCAGCAGCTTGGCAGGTCCCTATGGCTACACCTTC | CASSLAGPYGYTF
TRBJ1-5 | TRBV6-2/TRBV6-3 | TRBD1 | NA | TGTGCCAGCAGTTGGGACAGTCCCTCTCAGCCCCAGCATTTT | CASSWDSPSQPQHF
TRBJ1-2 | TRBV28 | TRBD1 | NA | TGTGCCACGACAAAAACAGGGGACGGCTATGGCTACACCTTC | CATTKTGDGYGYTF
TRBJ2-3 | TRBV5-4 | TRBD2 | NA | TGTGCCAGCAGCAAGGGACTAGCGGGGATCACAGATACGCAGTATTTT | CASSKGLAGITDTQYF
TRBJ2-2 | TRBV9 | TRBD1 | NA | TGTGCCAGCAGCGAACAGGGGACCGGGGAGCTGTTTTTT | CASSEQGTGELFF
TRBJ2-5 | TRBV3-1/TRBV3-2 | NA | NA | TGTGCCAGCAGCCCAGGACTGGTGAAGGGAGAGACCCAGTACTTC | CASSPGLVKGETQYF
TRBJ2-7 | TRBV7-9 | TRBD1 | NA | TGTGCCAGCAGCTTAGCGACAGGGTGGTACGAGCAGTACTTC | CASSLATGWYEQYF
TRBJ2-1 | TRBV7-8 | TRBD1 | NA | TGTGCCAGCAGCTTAGCGGGACAGGGGGCGAGAGGATACCACAATGAGCAGTTCTTC | CASSLAGQGARGYHNEQFF
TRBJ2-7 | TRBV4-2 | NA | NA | TGTGCCAGCAGCCAAGATGAGGGGGAACTGTCCTACGAGCAGTACTTC | CASSQDEGELSYEQYF
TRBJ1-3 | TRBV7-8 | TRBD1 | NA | TGTGCCAGCAGCTTAGGAGGACAGGGTGGAGGAAACACCATATATTTT | CASSLGGQGGGNTIYF
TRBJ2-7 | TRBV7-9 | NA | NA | TGTGCCAGCAGCCATGATAGCGAGCAGTACTTC | CASSHDSEQYF
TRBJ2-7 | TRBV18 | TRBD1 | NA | TGTGCCAGCTCACCACAATTGTACTCAGGGGGCAGCGAGCAGTACTTC | CASSPQLYSGGSEQYF
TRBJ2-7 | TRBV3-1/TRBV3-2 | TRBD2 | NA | TGTGCCAGCAGCCTACAGCGGGGGGGCTCCTACGAGCAGTACTTC | CASSLQRGGSYEQYF
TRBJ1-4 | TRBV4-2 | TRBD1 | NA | TGTGCCAGCAGCCAAGAAGTGGACAGGGTCGGTGAAAAACTGTTTTTT | CASSQEVDRVGEKLFF
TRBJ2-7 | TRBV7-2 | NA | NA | TGTGCCAGCAGAGGCCAGGGGAGTACCTACGAGCAGTACTTC | CASRGQGSTYEQYF
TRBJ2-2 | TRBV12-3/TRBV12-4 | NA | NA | TGTGCCAGCAGTTTCAAGAACACCGGGGAGCTGTTTTTT | CASSFKNTGELFF
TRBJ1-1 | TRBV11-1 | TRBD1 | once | TGTGCCAGCAGGATACAGGGGGCATCAACTGAAGCTTTCTTT | CASRIQGASTEAFF
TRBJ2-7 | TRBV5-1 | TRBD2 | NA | TGCGCCAGCAGCCTAAAGCGGGACTACGAGCAGTACTTC | CASSLKRDYEQYF
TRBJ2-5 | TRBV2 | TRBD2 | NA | TGTGCCAGCTCGGGGGTAGCGGGAACGCAAGAGACCCAGTACTTC | CASSGVAGTQETQYF
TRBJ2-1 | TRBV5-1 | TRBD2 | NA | TGCGCCAGCAGCTTGCGGGGACTATACAATGAGCAGTTCTTC | CASSLRGLYNEQFF
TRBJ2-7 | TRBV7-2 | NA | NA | TGTGCCAGCAGCCCGGACAGTGCTGGAGCCTACGAGCAGTACTTC | CASSPDSAGAYEQYF
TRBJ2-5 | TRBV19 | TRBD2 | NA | TGTGCCAGTAGTATCTCGAGCGGGGGCGAGACCCAGTACTTC | CASSISSGGETQYF
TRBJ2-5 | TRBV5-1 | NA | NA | TGCGCCAGCAGCTTGGGGACAGTCAGACAAGAGACCCAGTACTTC | CASSLGTVRQETQYF
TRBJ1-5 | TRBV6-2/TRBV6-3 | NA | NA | TGTGCCAGCAGTTCGGGGGGTCAGCCCCAGCATTTT | CASSSGGQPQHF
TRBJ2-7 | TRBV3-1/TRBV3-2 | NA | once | TGTGCCAGCAGCCAAGGAGGGCTTGGGTCCTACGAGCAGTACTTC | CASSQGGLGSYEQYF
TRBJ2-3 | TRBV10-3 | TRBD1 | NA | TGTGCCATCAGGGTAGGGACAGGGATTCCGGCAGATACGCAGTATTTT | CAIRVGTGIPADTQYF
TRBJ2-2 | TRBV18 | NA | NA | TGTGCCAGTTCGGCCGGGGTTGGCACCGGGGAGCTGTTTTTT | CASSAGVGTGELFF
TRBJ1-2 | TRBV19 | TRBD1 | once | TGTGCCAGTAGAATACAGGGGGCGCAGAATGGCTACACCTTC | CASRIQGAQNGYTF
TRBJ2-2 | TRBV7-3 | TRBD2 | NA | TGTGCCAGCAGCTTATCTAGCGGGAGGGGAAACACCGGGGAGCTGTTTTTT | CASSLSSGRGNTGELFF
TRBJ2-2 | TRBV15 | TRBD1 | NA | TGTGCCACCAACCCGGACAGGGTAGGCACCGGGGAGCTGTTTTTT | CATNPDRVGTGELFF
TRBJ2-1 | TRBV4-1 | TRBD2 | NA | TGCGCCAGCAGCCAAGGGTGGTCTAGCGGGGGTGTCCCCTACAATGAGCAGTTCTTC | CASSQGWSSGGVPYNEQFF
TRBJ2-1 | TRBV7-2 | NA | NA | TGTGCCAGCAACGAGGACTTTAACTCCTACAATGAGCAGTTCTTC | CASNEDFNSYNEQFF
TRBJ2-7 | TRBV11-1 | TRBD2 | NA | TGTGCCAGCAGCGCCCGTGTGAGCGGGAGGCCATACGAGCAGTACTTC | CASSARVSGRPYEQYF
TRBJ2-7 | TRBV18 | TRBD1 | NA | TGTGCCAGCTCACCGGGACAGGCTTACTCCTACGAGCAGTACTTC | CASSPGQAYSYEQYF
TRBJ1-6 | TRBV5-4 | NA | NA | TGTGCCAGCAGCCTGCCGGGGTATTCACCCCTCCACTTT | CASSLPGYSPLHF
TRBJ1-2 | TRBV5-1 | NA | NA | TGCGCCAGCAGTATGGGTCCGGGAAGCTATGGCTACACCTTC | CASSMGPGSYGYTF
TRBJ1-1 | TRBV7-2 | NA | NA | TGTGCCAGCAGCTTAGGCCCGGGGAACACTGAAGCTTTCTTT | CASSLGPGNTEAFF
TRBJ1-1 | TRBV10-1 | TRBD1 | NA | TGCGCCAGCAGTCCCCCCGTCAATTTGACAGGGGCCACCATGAACACTGAAGCTTTCTTT | CASSPPVNLTGATMNTEAFF
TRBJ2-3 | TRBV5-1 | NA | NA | TGCGCCAGCAGCTTGGACGGGTTTTCAGATACGCAGTATTTT | CASSLDGFSDTQYF
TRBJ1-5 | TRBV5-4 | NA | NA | TGTGCCAGCAGCTTGGACGGGGGCAATCAGCCCCAGCATTTT | CASSLDGGNQPQHF
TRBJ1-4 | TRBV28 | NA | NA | TGTGCCAGCAGTCTACAGGGAAAACTGTTTTTT | CASSLQGKLFF
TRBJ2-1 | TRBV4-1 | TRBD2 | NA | TGCGCCAGCAGCCGAACGGGACTAGACGGTGTGAGTGAGCAGTTCTTC | CASSRTGLDGVSEQFF
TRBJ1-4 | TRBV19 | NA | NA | TGTGCCAGTAGTAGCCGACCCATATTGGGCGAAAAACTGTTTTTT | CASSSRPILGEKLFF
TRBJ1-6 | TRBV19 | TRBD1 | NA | TGTGCCAGTAGTAAGAGTCGCAGGGGGTTGGATTCACCCCTCCACTTT | CASSKSRRGLDSPLHF
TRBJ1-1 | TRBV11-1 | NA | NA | TGTGCCAGCACCATCGACGGATCAGGAAACACTGAAGCTTTCTTT | CASTIDGSGNTEAFF
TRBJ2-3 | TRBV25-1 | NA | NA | TGTGCCAGCACTCAGGGGACAGATACGCAGTATTTT | CASTQGTDTQYF
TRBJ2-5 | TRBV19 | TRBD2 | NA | TGTGCCAGTAGTATAGACTTCGGGACTAGCGGGAAAGAGACCCAGTACTTC | CASSIDFGTSGKETQYF
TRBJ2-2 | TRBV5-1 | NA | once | TGCGCCAGCAGCTTGATGCGGCAAAACACCGGGGAGCTGTTTTTT | CASSLMRQNTGELFF
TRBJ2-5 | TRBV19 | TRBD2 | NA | TGTGCCAGTAGTACCCGAGGGCGGGGGAAAGAGACCCAGTACTTC | CASSTRGRGKETQYF
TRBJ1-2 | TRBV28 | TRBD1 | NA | TGTGCCAGCAGTTCCGGACAGGGACACAGTTTCTATGGCTACACCTTC | CASSSGQGHSFYGYTF
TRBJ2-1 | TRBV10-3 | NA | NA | TGTGCCATCAGTGTCACAGGGGGGGTGGAGCAGTTCTTC | CAISVTGGVEQFF
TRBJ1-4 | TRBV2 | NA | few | TGTGCCAGCAGACGATCAGGGAACGCTAATGAAAAACTGTTTTTT | CASRRSGNANEKLFF
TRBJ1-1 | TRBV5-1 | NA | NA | TGCGCCAGCAGCTCTGATGGAGCGAACACTGAAGCTTTCTTT | CASSSDGANTEAFF
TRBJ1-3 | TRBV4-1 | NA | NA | TGCGCCAGCAGCCAAGGGGCGGGGCGACTTTCTGGAAACACCATATATTTT | CASSQGAGRLSGNTIYF
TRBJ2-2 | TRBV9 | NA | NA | TGTGCCAGCAGCGTAGTCGTTGAGGGGAACACCGGGGAGCTGTTTTTT | CASSVVVEGNTGELFF